This record looks at one T cell receptor beta chain sequence and its context. Use of 60 Vbeta and 13 Jbeta primers characterized the PCR. Sequencing was performed with immunoSEQ multiplex PCR; in TCRdb, only in-frame clones are kept and a portion is missing. The data show about 140,000 clones, roughly 78% seen once. These data come from a study of cytomegalovirus exposure and HLA in healthy donors. This CDR3 is 15 amino acids long. Germline trimming cut 4 bases from V and 4 bases from J; bases unmatched to any gene: 7. Germline V gene sequence: CDR1 SGHVS, CDR2 FNYEAQ. The TCR sequence derives from a man aged 25 to 40 in good health and CMV-seronegative. The sequencing input was PBMCs. V is TRBV7-6 and J is TRBJ1-1, with TRBD1 identical over 9 bases. CDR3 in DNA: TGTGCCAGCAGCTCTTCCGGGACAGGGAGCACTGAAGCTTTCTTT. It encodes CASSSSGTGSTEAFF.